This TCR beta chain was identified during a study of cytomegalovirus exposure and HLA in healthy donors. Study-wide points: The classifier was said to identify cytomegalovirus status with high specificity and sensitivity.

Sequencing was performed with immunoSEQ multiplex PCR; in TCRdb, only in-frame clones are kept and a portion is missing. Among 100,000 or so clones listed, about 95% were seen once. This CDR3 spans 15 amino acids. V lost 4 bases to trimming and J lost 4 bases; unmatched junction nucleotides: 8. CDR1 and CDR2 (germline): SGHRS, YFSETQ. On this clone itself: Its antigen is not known.

The rearrangement uses TRBV5-1 and TRBJ1-1, with 9 bases matching TRBD1. The origin of this receptor is a young woman in good health and CMV-seronegative. Sequenced material: PBMCs. This CDR3 is CASSSPGQGFTEAFF. In nucleotides, the CDR3 is TGCGCCAGCAGCAGCCCGGGACAGGGCTTCACTGAAGCTTTCTTT.